The T cell receptor beta chain under discussion was sequenced for a study of control samples from healthy donors and cancer patients. Measured with immunoSEQ multiplex PCR; TCRdb has only the in-frame clones, and not every one. Of 90,000 to 120,000 clones in the sample, about 80% are singletons; the top ten hold approximately 7%. V lost 2 bases to trimming and J lost 2 bases, with 12 bases between them. This CDR3 contains 15 residues. The germline V gene has CDR1 MNHEY and CDR2 SVGEGT. Sequences were obtained from blood. The sequence was collected from a man aged 18 to 29 in good health. This rearrangement joins TRBV6-2 or TRBV6-3 to TRBJ1-2; D is ambiguous. The CDR3 DNA reads as TGTGCCAGCAGTTACCTTCCGCAGGAGAACTATGGCTACACCTTC. This encodes CASSYLPQENYGYTF.